This T cell receptor (beta chain) is drawn from a study of control samples from healthy donors and cancer patients. Trimming took off 2 bases at V and 5 bases at J, with 7 bases between the two ends. The germline CDR1 and CDR2 sequences are MNHNS and SASEGT. The CDR3 runs 13 residues. The table came from immunoSEQ multiplex PCR; TCRdb's copy has only in-frame clones and leaves some out. The data hold about 130,000 clones, with about 92% observed a single time. Sequenced material: blood. The rearrangement links TRBV6-1 to TRBJ1-3; no definite D call. The TCR originated in a woman aged 45-59 years in good health. The CDR3 DNA reads as TGTGCCAGCAGTGAAACGCAACGAAACACCATATATTTT. Protein: CASSETQRNTIYF.